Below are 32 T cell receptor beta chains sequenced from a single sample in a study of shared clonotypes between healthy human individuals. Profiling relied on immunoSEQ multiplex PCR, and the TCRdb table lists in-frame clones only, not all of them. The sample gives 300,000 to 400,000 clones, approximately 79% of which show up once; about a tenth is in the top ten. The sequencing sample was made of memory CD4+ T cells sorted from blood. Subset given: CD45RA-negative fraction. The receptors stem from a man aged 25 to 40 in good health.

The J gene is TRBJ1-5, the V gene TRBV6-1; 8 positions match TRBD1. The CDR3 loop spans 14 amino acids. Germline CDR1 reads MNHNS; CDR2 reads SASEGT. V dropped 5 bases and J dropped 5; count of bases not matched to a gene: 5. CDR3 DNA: TGTGCCAGCAGTCCGGACAGGGAGGATCAGCCCCAGCATTTT. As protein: CASSPDREDQPQHF.

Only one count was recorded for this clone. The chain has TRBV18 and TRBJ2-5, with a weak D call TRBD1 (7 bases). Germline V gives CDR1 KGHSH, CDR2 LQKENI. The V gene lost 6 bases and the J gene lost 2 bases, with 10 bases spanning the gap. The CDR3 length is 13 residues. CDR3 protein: CASSRDSQETQYF. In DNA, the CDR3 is TGTGCCAGCTCGCGGGACAGTCAAGAGACCCAGTACTTC.

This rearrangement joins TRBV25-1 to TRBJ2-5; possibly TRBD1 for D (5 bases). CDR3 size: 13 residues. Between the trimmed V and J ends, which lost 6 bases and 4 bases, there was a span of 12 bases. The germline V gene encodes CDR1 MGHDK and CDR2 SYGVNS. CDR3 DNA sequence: TGTGCCAGCAGCCAGGGTTCGTTAGAGACCCAGTACTTC. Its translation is CASSQGSLETQYF. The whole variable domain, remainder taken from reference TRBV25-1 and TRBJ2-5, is EADIYQTPRYLVIGTGKKITLECSQTMGHDKMYWYQQDPGMELHLIHYSYGVNSTEKGDLSSESTVSRIRTEHFPLTLESARPSHTSQYLCASSQGSLETQYFGPGTRLLVL.

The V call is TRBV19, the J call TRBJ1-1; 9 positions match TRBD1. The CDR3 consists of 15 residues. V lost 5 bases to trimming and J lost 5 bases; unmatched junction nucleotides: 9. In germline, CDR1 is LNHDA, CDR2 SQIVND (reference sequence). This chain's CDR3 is CASSFLPGTGTEAFF. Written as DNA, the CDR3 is TGTGCCAGTAGTTTCCTACCCGGGACAGGGACTGAAGCTTTCTTT. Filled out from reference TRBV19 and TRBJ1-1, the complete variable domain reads DGGITQSPKYLFRKEGQNVTLSCEQNLNHDAMYWYRQDPGQGLRLIYYSQIVNDFQKGDIAEGYSVSREKKESFPLTVTSAQKNPTAFYLCASSFLPGTGTEAFFGQGTRLTVV.

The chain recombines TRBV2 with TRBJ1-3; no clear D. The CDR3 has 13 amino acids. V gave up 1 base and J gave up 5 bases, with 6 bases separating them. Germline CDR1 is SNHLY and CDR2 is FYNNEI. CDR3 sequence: CASSEDSRNTIYF. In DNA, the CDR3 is TGTGCCAGCAGTGAAGACAGTAGAAACACCATATATTTT.

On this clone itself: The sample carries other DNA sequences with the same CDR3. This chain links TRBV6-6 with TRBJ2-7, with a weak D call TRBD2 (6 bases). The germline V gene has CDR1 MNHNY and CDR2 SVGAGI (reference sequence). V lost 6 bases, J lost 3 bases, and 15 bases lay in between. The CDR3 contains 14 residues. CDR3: CASRDLGGSYEQYF. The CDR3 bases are TGTGCCAGCAGGGACCTGGGGGGTAGCTACGAGCAGTACTTC.

The chain's CDR3 is CASSLSVPGLADYEQYF. The CDR3 DNA follows: TGCGCCAGCAGCTTATCAGTCCCGGGACTAGCGGACTACGAGCAGTACTTC. The rearrangement links TRBV5-1 to TRBJ2-7, with 11 bases that match TRBD2. This CDR3 contains 17 residues. Trimming removed 2 bases from V and 3 bases from J; junction bases left unmatched: 10. Germline CDR1 is SGHRS and CDR2 is YFSETQ.

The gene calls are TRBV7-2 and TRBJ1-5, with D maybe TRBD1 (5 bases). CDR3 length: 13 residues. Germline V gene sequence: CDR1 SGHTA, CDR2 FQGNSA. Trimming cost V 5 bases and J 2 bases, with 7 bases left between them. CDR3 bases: TGTGCCAGCAGCGCGACAGGCAATCAGCCCCAGCATTTT. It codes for CASSATGNQPQHF.

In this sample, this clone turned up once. The CDR3 reads CASIVPGQGLDEQYF. The CDR3, as DNA: TGTGCCAGCATCGTCCCGGGACAGGGTTTAGACGAGCAGTACTTC. The chain combines TRBV5-4 with TRBJ2-7, with 9 bases fitting TRBD1. The CDR3 runs to 15 residues. Germline V gene lookup returns CDR1 SGHNT and CDR2 YYREEE (reference sequence). Trimming cost V 6 bases and J 5 bases; bases outside gene matches: 12.

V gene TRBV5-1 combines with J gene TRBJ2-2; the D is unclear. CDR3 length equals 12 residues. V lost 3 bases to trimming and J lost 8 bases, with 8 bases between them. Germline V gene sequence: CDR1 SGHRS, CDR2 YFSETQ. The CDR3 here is CASSYPVGELFF. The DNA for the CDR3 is TGCGCCAGCAGCTATCCGGTTGGGGAGCTGTTTTTT.

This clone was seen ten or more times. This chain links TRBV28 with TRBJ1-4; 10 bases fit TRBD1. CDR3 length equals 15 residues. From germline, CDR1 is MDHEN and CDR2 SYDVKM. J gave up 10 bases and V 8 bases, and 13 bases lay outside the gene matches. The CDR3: CASYPPGQGIGKLFF. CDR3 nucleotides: TGTGCCAGCTACCCTCCGGGACAGGGGATCGGAAAACTGTTTTTT.

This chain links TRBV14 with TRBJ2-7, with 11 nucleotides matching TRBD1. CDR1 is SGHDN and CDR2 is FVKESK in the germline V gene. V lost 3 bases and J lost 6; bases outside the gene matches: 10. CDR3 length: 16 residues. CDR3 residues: CASSHRGGTGGSEQYF. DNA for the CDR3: TGTGCCAGCAGCCATCGAGGCGGGACAGGGGGATCCGAGCAGTACTTC.

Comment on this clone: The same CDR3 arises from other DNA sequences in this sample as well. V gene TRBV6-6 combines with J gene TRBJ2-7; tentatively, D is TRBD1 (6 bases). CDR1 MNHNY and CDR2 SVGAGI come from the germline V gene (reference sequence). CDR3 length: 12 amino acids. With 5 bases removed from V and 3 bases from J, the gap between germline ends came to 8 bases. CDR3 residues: CASSQQGYEQYF. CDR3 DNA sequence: TGTGCCAGCAGTCAACAGGGCTACGAGCAGTACTTC.

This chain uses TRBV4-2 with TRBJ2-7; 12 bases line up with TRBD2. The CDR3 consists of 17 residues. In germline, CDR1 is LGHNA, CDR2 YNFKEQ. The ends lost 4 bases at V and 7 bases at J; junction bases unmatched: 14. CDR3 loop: CASSPSGLAGGLWEQYF. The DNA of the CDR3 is TGTGCCAGCAGCCCTTCGGGCCTAGCGGGAGGGCTTTGGGAGCAGTACTTC.

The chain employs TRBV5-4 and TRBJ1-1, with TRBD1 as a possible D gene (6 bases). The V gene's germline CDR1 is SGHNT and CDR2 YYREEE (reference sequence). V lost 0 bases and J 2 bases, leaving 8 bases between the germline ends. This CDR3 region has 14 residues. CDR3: CASSLGTVNTEAFF. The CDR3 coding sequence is TGTGCCAGCAGCTTGGGGACAGTCAACACTGAAGCTTTCTTT. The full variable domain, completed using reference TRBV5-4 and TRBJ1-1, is ETGVTQSPTHLIKTRGQQVTLRCSSQSGHNTVSWYQQALGQGPQFIFQYYREEENGRGNFPPRFSGLQFPNYSSELNVNALELDDSALYLCASSLGTVNTEAFFGQGTRLTVV.

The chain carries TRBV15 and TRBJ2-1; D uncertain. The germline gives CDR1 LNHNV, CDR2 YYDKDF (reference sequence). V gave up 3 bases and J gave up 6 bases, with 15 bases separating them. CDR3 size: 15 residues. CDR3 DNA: TGTGCCACCAGCAGTAAAAGTTTGGGTGGCAATGAGCAGTTCTTC. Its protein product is CATSSKSLGGNEQFF.

CDR3 sequence reads: CSVEDPPYEQYF. Written as DNA, the CDR3 is TGCAGCGTTGAAGATCCGCCCTACGAGCAGTACTTC. The rearrangement links TRBV29-1 to TRBJ2-7; no definite D call. Germline CDR1 and CDR2: SQVTM and ANQGSEA. The CDR3 loop spans 12 amino acids. Trimming shortened V by 0 bases and J by 2 bases, and 5 bases separated the two germline ends.

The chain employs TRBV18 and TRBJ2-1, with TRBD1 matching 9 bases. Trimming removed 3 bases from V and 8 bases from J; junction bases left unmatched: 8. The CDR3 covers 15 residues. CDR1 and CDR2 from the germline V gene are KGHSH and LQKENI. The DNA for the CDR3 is TGTGCCAGCTCACCTACGGGACAGGGTAACCATGAGCAGTTCTTC. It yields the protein CASSPTGQGNHEQFF.

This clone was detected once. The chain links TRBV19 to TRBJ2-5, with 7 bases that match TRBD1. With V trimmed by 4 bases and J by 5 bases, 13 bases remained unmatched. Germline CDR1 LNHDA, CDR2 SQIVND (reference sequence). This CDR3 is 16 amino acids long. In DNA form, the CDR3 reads TGTGCCAGTAGTACGCCCCGACAGGGATCTAGGGAGACCCAGTACTTC. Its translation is CASSTPRQGSRETQYF. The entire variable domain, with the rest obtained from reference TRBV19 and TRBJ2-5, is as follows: DGGITQSPKYLFRKEGQNVTLSCEQNLNHDAMYWYRQDPGQGLRLIYYSQIVNDFQKGDIAEGYSVSREKKESFPLTVTSAQKNPTAFYLCASSTPRQGSRETQYFGPGTRLLVL.

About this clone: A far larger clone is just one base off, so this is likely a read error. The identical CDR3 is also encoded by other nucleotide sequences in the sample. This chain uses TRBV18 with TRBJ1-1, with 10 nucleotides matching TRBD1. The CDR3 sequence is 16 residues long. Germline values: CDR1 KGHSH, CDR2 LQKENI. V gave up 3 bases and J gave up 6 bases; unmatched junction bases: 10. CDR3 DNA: TGTGCCAGCTCACCCCTTCCGGGACAGGGGCAGGCTGAAGCTTTCTTT. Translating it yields CASSPLPGQGQAEAFF.

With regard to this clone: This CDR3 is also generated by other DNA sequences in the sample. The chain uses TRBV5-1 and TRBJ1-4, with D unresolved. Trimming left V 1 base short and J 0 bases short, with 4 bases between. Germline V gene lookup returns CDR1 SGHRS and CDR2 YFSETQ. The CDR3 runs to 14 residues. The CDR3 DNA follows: TGCGCCAGCAGCTTGCAGACAACTAATGAAAAACTGTTTTTT. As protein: CASSLQTTNEKLFF.

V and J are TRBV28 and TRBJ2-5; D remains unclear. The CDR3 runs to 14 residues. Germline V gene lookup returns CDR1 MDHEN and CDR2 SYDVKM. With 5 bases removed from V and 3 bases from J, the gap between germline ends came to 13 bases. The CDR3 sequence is CASSRRAAKETQYF. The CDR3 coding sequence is TGTGCCAGCAGTCGTAGGGCAGCAAAAGAGACCCAGTACTTC.

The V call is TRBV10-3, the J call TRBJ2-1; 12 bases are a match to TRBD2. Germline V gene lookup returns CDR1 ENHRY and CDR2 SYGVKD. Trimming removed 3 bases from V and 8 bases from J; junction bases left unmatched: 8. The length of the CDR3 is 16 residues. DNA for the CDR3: TGTGCCATCAGTGACCCCACTAGCGGGAGGAGGTATGAGCAGTTCTTC. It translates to CAISDPTSGRRYEQFF.

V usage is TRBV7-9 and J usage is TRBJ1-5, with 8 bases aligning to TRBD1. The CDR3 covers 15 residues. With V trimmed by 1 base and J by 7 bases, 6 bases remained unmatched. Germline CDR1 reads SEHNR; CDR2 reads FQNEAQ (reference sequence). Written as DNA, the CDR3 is TGTGCCAGCAGCTTAGGGACAGGGATGGAGCAGCCCCAGCATTTT. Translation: CASSLGTGMEQPQHF.

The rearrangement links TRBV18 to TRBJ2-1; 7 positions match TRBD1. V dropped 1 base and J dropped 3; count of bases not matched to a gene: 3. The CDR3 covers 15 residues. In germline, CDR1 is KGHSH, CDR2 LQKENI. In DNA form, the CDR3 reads TGTGCCAGCTCACCACAGGGGGCTGACTACAATGAGCAGTTCTTC. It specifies CASSPQGADYNEQFF.

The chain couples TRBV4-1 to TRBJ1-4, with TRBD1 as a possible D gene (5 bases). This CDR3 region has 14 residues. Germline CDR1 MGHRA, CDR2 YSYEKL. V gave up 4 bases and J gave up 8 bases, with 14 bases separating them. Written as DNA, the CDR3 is TGCGCCAGCAGCCCCGGGACTGTGCGCGAAAAACTGTTTTTT. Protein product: CASSPGTVREKLFF.

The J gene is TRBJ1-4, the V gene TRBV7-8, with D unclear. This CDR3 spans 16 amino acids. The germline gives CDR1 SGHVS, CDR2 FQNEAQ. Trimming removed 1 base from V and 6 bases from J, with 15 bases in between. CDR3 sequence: CASSLDRGRGHEKLFF. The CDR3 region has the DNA TGTGCCAGCAGCTTAGATCGAGGGCGAGGGCATGAAAAACTGTTTTTT.

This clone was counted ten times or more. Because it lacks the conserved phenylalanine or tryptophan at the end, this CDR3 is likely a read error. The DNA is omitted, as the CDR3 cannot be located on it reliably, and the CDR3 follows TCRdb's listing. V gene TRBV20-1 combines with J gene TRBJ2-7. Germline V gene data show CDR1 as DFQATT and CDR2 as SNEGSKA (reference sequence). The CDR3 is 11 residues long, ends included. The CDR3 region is CSASGPGPPGI.

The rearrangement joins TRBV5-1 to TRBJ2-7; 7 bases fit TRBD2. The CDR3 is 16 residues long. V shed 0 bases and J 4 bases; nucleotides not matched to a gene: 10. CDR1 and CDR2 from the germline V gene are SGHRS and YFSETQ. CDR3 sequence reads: CASSLEAGALPYEQYF. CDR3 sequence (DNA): TGCGCCAGCAGCTTGGAGGCGGGAGCCCTACCGTACGAGCAGTACTTC.

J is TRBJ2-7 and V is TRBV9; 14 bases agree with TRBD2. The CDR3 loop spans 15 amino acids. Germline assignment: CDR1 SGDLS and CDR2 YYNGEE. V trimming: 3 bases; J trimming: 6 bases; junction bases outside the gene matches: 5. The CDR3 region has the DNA TGTGCCAGCAGCGCAAGGACTAGCGGGAGGAGCGAGCAGTACTTC. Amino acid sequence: CASSARTSGRSEQYF.

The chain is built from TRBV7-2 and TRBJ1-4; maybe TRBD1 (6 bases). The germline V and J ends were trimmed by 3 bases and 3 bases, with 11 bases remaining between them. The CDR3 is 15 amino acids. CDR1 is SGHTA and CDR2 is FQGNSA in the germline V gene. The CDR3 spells CASSFLGAANEKLFF. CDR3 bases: TGTGCCAGCAGCTTTCTGGGGGCAGCTAATGAAAAACTGTTTTTT.

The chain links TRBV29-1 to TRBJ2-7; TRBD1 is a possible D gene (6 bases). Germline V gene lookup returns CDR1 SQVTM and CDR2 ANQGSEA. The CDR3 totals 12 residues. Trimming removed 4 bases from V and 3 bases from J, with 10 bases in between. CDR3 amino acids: CSVAGQSYEQYF. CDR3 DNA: TGCAGCGTTGCTGGACAGAGCTACGAGCAGTACTTC.